This T cell receptor beta chain was profiled in a study of tumor and adjacent non-tumor tissue in lung cancer. Three rounds of nested PCR, following a modified ARM-PCR protocol, produced the TCRbeta library. TCRdb processed the multiplex PCR reads anew with MiXCR; each CDR3 protein has one entry. The table shows roughly 75,000 distinct CDR3 sequences, with roughly 80% occurring only once. No cell sorting was done before RNA was extracted from the tissue. This non-tumor lung sample came from over 3 cm beyond the tumor edge. Concerning this clonotype itself: At one boundary the junction diverges from the germline segment, which might be a read error.

CDR3 length: 14 residues. CDR1 and CDR2 from the germline V gene are DFQATT and SNEGSKA (reference sequence). The TCR was taken from a man aged 60 to 75 with non-small cell lung cancer. The sequenced material came from distant non-tumor lung tissue. The V and J genes are TRBV20-1 and TRBJ2-5, with 10 bases fitting TRBD2. The CDR3 sequence is CSARSGGMMETQYF. For the CDR3, the DNA is TGCAGTGCTCGTAGCGGGGGGATGATGGAGACCCAGTATTTC.